This entry lists 16 T cell receptor beta chains sequenced from one sample in a study of OX40 agonist ivuxolimab in advanced cancers. Assay: immunoSEQ multiplex PCR; the TCRdb copy retains only in-frame clones and omits some. This sample yields 15,000 to 20,000 clones, of which 75% to 90% are seen a single time; 25% to 35% belongs to the top ten. The source was CD4+ or CD8+ T cells sorted from blood, collected in a trial of the OX40 agonist ivuxolimab. These receptors came from an adult with an advanced solid tumor such as melanoma, head and neck, liver or kidney cancer.

This clone was seen just once. The rearrangement joins TRBV9 to TRBJ2-3; 11 bases agree with TRBD2. V lost 4 bases and J lost 0; bases outside the gene matches: 4. Germline V gene lookup returns CDR1 SGDLS and CDR2 YYNGEE. The CDR3 sequence is 16 residues long. CDR3 bases: TGTGCCAGCAGCCACGGGACTAGCGGTAGCACAGATACGCAGTATTTT. This codes for CASSHGTSGSTDTQYF.

The genes are TRBV5-6 and TRBJ1-1; 7 bases map to TRBD1. The V gene's germline CDR1 is SGHDT and CDR2 YYEEEE. The V segment lost 4 bases and the J segment 1 base; nucleotides outside the gene matches: 4. The CDR3 has 14 residues. For the CDR3, the DNA is TGTGCCAGCAGCCTAGACAGGGCGAACACTGAAGCTTTCTTT. As protein: CASSLDRANTEAFF.

J is TRBJ2-7 and V is TRBV7-6; D is unresolved. V lost 8 bases, J lost 0 bases, and 14 bases lay in between. This CDR3 has 14 residues. The germline CDR1 and CDR2 sequences are SGHVS and FNYEAQ. The CDR3 loop is CASAVTPSSYEQYF. The CDR3 DNA sequence: TGTGCCAGCGCCGTTACACCAAGCTCCTACGAGCAGTACTTC. Using reference TRBV7-6 and TRBJ2-7 for the parts outside the CDR3, the full variable domain is GAGVSQSPRYKVTKRGQDVALRCDPISGHVSLYWYRQALGQGPEFLTYFNYEAQQDKSGLPNDRFSAERPEGSISTLTIQRTEQRDSAMYRCASAVTPSSYEQYFGPGTRLTVT.

The V and J genes are TRBV7-2 and TRBJ1-1; D call uncertain. The CDR3 covers 16 residues. Germline V lookup: CDR1 SGHTA, CDR2 FQGNSA. Deletions cut 1 base from V and 1 base from J, with 13 bases between. The CDR3, as DNA: TGTGCCAGCAGCTTAGGCATGGGTGGAGGGAACACTGAAGCTTTCTTT. Amino acid sequence: CASSLGMGGGNTEAFF.

The V call is TRBV4-1, the J call TRBJ2-5; D unclear. There are 14 residues in the CDR3. The V and J ends lost 0 bases and 3 bases respectively, with 8 bases between them. CDR1 is MGHRA and CDR2 is YSYEKL in the germline V gene. CDR3 nucleotide sequence: TGCGCCAGCAGCCAAGAGGGCAGCGAAGAGACCCAGTACTTC. This translates into CASSQEGSEETQYF.

CDR3 DNA: TGTGCCAGCAGCCAGGTTCCGGGGGGGAACACTGAAGCTTTCTTT. Protein: CASSQVPGGNTEAFF. The rearrangement uses TRBV11-2 and TRBJ1-1; maybe TRBD1 (5 bases). Germline V CDR1 and CDR2: SGHAT, FQNNGV. V was trimmed by 5 bases and J by 1 base, leaving 14 bases between them. The length of the CDR3 is 15 residues.

The V gene is TRBV7-9, the J gene TRBJ1-2; D is uncertain. Germline V gives CDR1 SEHNR, CDR2 FQNEAQ (reference sequence). The CDR3 runs to 12 residues. V dropped 3 bases and J dropped 6 bases, with 8 bases sitting between them. The CDR3 protein is CASSLTYDGYTF. The CDR3 DNA sequence: TGTGCCAGCAGCTTGACCTATGATGGCTACACCTTC.

V is TRBV6-1 and J is TRBJ1-2, with no clear D. This CDR3 region has 14 residues. The germline V gene encodes CDR1 MNHNS and CDR2 SASEGT. Deletions cut 2 bases from V and 4 bases from J, with 11 bases between. CDR3 sequence reads: CASSEPGSGYGYTF. The CDR3 nucleotides are TGTGCCAGCAGTGAACCCGGTTCCGGCTATGGCTACACCTTC.

The genes are TRBV5-5 and TRBJ2-7; 11 nucleotides align to TRBD2. Germline lookup yields CDR1 SGHKS and CDR2 YYEKEE (reference sequence). V lost 6 bases and J lost 0; bases outside the gene matches: 11. This CDR3 contains 17 residues. CDR3 region: CASTPRTSGLSSYEQYF. The CDR3 DNA is TGTGCCAGCACCCCTCGGACTAGCGGGCTCTCCTCCTACGAGCAGTACTTC.

This sequence joins TRBV19 and TRBJ2-7, with 10 bases fitting TRBD2. Germline V gene lookup returns CDR1 LNHDA and CDR2 SQIVND (reference sequence). CDR3 length: 18 amino acids. The ends lost 6 bases at V and 2 bases at J; junction bases unmatched: 16. The CDR3 loop reads CASSSFGASGSTTYEQYF. The CDR3, as DNA: TGTGCCAGTAGCTCTTTCGGGGCTAGCGGGAGCACGACCTACGAGCAGTACTTC.

This chain links TRBV7-9 with TRBJ2-3; TRBD2 matches 13 bases. Germline CDR1 and CDR2: SEHNR and FQNEAQ (reference sequence). V dropped 6 bases and J dropped 3; count of bases not matched to a gene: 12. This CDR3 spans 18 amino acids. The CDR3 loop reads CASRLTSGRAQQTDTQYF. CDR3 in DNA: TGTGCCAGCAGGTTAACTAGCGGGAGGGCTCAACAAACAGATACGCAGTATTTT.

This clone occurred once. The rearrangement joins TRBV7-6 to TRBJ1-4; D perhaps matches TRBD1 (6 bases). This CDR3 has 14 residues. V was cut by 1 base and J by 13 bases, with 16 bases left in between. Germline lookup yields CDR1 SGHVS and CDR2 FNYEAQ. In DNA, the CDR3 is TGTGCCAGCAGCTTAGAGGCAGGGGATCGCGTACTGTTTTTT. Its translation: CASSLEAGDRVLFF.

This chain joins TRBV5-1 and TRBJ2-5; the match to TRBD1 covers 10 bases. J was trimmed by 5 bases and V by 0 bases; bases with no gene match: 4. CDR3 length equals 15 residues. Germline-derived CDR1 and CDR2 are SGHRS and YFSETQ. CDR3 in amino acids: CASSLGTGGLETQYF. The CDR3 DNA reads as TGCGCCAGCAGCTTGGGGACAGGGGGTCTCGAGACCCAGTACTTC.

The rearrangement joins TRBV19 to TRBJ2-1; D gene ambiguous. This CDR3 has 12 residues. The germline V gene encodes CDR1 LNHDA and CDR2 SQIVND (reference sequence). V was clipped by 5 bases and J by 9 bases, with 11 bases between them. CDR3 DNA sequence: TGTGCCAGTAGTCCCTTGGTTGGTGAGCAGTTCTTC. It codes for CASSPLVGEQFF. Based on the CDR3 plus reference TRBV19 and TRBJ2-1, the full variable domain is DGGITQSPKYLFRKEGQNVTLSCEQNLNHDAMYWYRQDPGQGLRLIYYSQIVNDFQKGDIAEGYSVSREKKESFPLTVTSAQKNPTAFYLCASSPLVGEQFFGPGTRLTVL.

This chain links TRBV5-6 with TRBJ2-1, with 7 nucleotides matching TRBD2. Trimming took 0 bases from V and 6 from J; bases not matched to a gene: 3. In germline, CDR1 is SGHDT, CDR2 YYEEEE. The CDR3 is 14 residues long. The CDR3 nucleotides read TGTGCCAGCAGCTTGGCTAGCGGAGGCAATGAGCAGTTCTTC. It yields the protein CASSLASGGNEQFF.

The genes are TRBV21-1 and TRBJ1-5. TRBV21-1 is described as a pseudogene. The CDR3 runs to 15 residues. CDR3 sequence: CASSHWGSSNQPQHF. The CDR3 coding sequence is TGTGCCAGCAGCCATTGGGGAAGTAGCAATCAGCCCCAGCATTTT.